This entry is about one T cell receptor (beta chain). The sample comes from a study of blood T cell repertoires in COVID-19. V was cut by 1 base and J by 8 bases, with 15 bases left in between. This CDR3 region has 15 residues. Germline V gene sequence: CDR1 SGHTA, CDR2 FQGNSA. Assay used: immunoSEQ multiplex PCR; TCRdb lists only in-frame clones, some missing. The sample holds roughly 260,000 clones, 83% seen once. The sequence was collected from a woman in her 40s who had been exposed to COVID-19. The rearrangement joins TRBV7-2 to TRBJ2-1; possible D gene TRBD1, 6 bases. Sequencing input: PBMCs or T cells enriched from blood (not recorded which). DNA of the CDR3: TGTGCCAGCAGCTTAGAGGGGGTAGCTTGGGATGAGCAGTTCTTC. Translation gives CASSLEGVAWDEQFF.